These T cell receptor beta chains were read from a single sample in a study of vaccination effects on CD4 cells after COVID-19. This table comes from immunoSEQ multiplex PCR, and its TCRdb copy is limited to in-frame clones, with some not included. The sample shows 50,000 to 75,000 clones, under 85% of them seen only once. These TCRs are of unknown antigen specificity. The sample was CD4+ T cells from PBMCs cultured without peptide, taken before COVID-19 vaccination. These receptors were taken from a human donor who had a prior SARS-CoV-2 infection. The CDR3 runs from the conserved cysteine through the conserved F or W. A D gene is named only where the DNA matches it firmly. For some rows the clone size is stated as once, few or many, or as a class when expanded; others skip it.

TRBV24-1	-	TRBJ2-5	-	CATSDLSAGTNQETQYF	TGTGCCACCAGTGATCTAAGCGCCGGGACAAACCAAGAGACCCAGTACTTC
TRBV6-5	TRBD1	TRBJ2-2	-	CASSYGQGDTGELFF	TGTGCCAGCAGTTACGGCCAGGGGGACACCGGGGAGCTGTTTTTT
TRBV7-8	-	TRBJ2-6	-	CASSLTSHVLSGANVLTF	TGTGCCAGCAGCTTGACTAGTCATGTCCTCTCTGGGGCCAACGTCCTGACTTTC
TRBV19	-	TRBJ1-2	-	CASSINREANYGYTF	TGTGCCAGTAGTATCAACAGAGAAGCTAACTATGGCTACACCTTC
TRBV7-2	TRBD1	TRBJ2-7	few	CASSSATGTGISYEQYF	TGTGCCAGCAGCTCAGCAACCGGGACAGGGATTTCCTACGAGCAGTACTTC
TRBV19	-	TRBJ1-3	-	CASSARGRDHGNTIYF	TGTGCCAGTAGTGCGCGGGGGAGGGACCATGGAAACACCATATATTTT
TRBV7-2	-	TRBJ2-5	-	CASSLGLPGQETQYF	TGTGCCAGCAGCTTAGGACTACCAGGGCAAGAGACCCAGTACTTC
TRBV5-1	-	TRBJ1-1	few	CASSDIRGTEAFF	TGCGCCAGCAGCGACATTAGAGGGACTGAAGCTTTCTTT
TRBV3-1/TRBV3-2	-	TRBJ1-1	-	CASSGKLNTEAFF	TGTGCCAGCAGTGGGAAGTTAAACACTGAAGCTTTCTTT
TRBV11-2	-	TRBJ1-1	-	CASSFGGDTEAFF	TGTGCCAGCTCTTTTGGGGGAGACACTGAAGCTTTCTTT
TRBV19	TRBD1	TRBJ2-7	-	CASSTGQGSNEQYF	TGTGCCAGTAGTACGGGACAGGGCTCCAACGAGCAGTACTTC